This T cell receptor beta chain was profiled in a study of cytomegalovirus exposure and HLA in healthy donors. Study results and limitations: When presence/absence was analysed, sequencing depth was taken to be roughly uniform across donors. Analyzed later, most CMV-associated TCR beta chains appeared HLA-restricted. In the analysis, some V segments, TRBV6-2 and TRBV6-3 included, were excluded as indistinguishable.

This CDR3 is built from 15 residues. V lost 2 bases, J lost 4 bases, and 2 bases stayed unmatched. The germline V gene encodes CDR1 SGHRS and CDR2 YFSETQ. Donors in the study were healthy people who gave bone marrow. Remarks on this clone: Its antigen is undetermined.

The PCR was carried out with 60 Vbeta primers and 13 Jbeta primers. Assay: immunoSEQ multiplex PCR; the TCRdb copy retains only in-frame clones and omits some. This table has approximately 130,000 clones, under 10% appearing once. This TCR derives from a woman in her thirties or forties in good health and CMV-seropositive. The V gene is TRBV5-1, the J gene TRBJ2-2; TRBD2 aligns across 10 bases. Input material: PBMCs. CDR3 in DNA: TGCGCCAGCAGCTTACTAGCGGGAAGCACCGGGGAGCTGTTTTTT. Translating gives CASSLLAGSTGELFF.